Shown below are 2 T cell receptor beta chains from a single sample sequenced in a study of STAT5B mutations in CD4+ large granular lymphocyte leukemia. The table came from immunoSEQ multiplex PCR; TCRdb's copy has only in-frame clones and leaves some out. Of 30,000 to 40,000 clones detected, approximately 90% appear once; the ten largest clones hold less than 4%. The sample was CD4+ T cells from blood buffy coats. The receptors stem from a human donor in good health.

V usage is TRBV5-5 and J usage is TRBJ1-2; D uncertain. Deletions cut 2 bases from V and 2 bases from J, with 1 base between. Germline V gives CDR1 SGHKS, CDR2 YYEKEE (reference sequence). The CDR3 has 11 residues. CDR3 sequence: CASSFNYGYTF. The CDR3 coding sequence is TGTGCCAGCAGCTTCAACTATGGCTACACCTTC. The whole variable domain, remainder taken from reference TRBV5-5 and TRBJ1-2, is DAGVTQSPTHLIKTRGQQVTLRCSPISGHKSVSWYQQVLGQGPQFIFQYYEKEERGRGNFPDRFSARQFPNYSSELNVNALLLGDSALYLCASSFNYGYTFGSGTRLTVV.

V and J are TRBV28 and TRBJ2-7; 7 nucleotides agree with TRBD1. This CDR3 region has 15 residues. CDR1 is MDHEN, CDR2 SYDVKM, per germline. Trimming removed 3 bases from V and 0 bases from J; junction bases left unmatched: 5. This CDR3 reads CASSFPGGGSYEQYF. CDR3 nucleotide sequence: TGTGCCAGCAGTTTCCCAGGGGGTGGCTCCTACGAGCAGTACTTC.